This T cell receptor beta chain came from a study of T cell responses to AZD1222 COVID-19 vaccine. Study-level results: The span of vaccine-associated CD4 TCRs extended across spike, with dominance at 160-218 and 743-854. All repertoire sampling was performed exclusively after the peak T cell response.

The germline V and J ends were trimmed by 3 bases and 7 bases, with 10 bases remaining between them. CDR1 LNHDA and CDR2 SQIVND come from the germline V gene (reference sequence). CDR3 length equals 13 residues. Profiled with immunoSEQ multiplex PCR; TCRdb holds only in-frame clones, not every one. Counted here are 100,000 to 120,000 clones, roughly 90% occurring once; the ten biggest clones make up roughly 14%. A note on this clone: Its cognate antigen is unknown.

The source material was peripheral blood, sampled 28 days after the second AZD1222 dose. The sequence came from an adult who received the AZD1222 COVID-19 vaccine. The chain carries TRBV19 and TRBJ1-5, with a tentative D call TRBD1 (5 bases). The CDR3 nucleotides are TGTGCCAGTAGTATCGGGGGATGGCAGCCCCAGCATTTT. Its protein is CASSIGGWQPQHF.